Each of the 21 T cell receptor beta chains below was sequenced from the same sample in a study of T cell changes during pregnancy in multiple sclerosis. Profiling relied on immunoSEQ multiplex PCR, and the TCRdb table lists in-frame clones only, not all of them. This table holds 65,000 to 80,000 clones, 90% found once. Sample: peripheral blood, taken in the third trimester of pregnancy. These receptors were taken from a female donor with multiple sclerosis, enrolled in a pregnancy study.

V and J are TRBV5-5 and TRBJ2-3; 8 bases fit TRBD1. The CDR3 covers 14 residues. CDR1 is SGHKS, CDR2 YYEKEE, per germline (reference sequence). Germline trimming cut 6 bases from V and 1 base from J; bases unmatched to any gene: 4. In DNA, the CDR3 is TGTGCCAGCATCCCAGGGGGCCGCACAGATACGCAGTATTTT. It specifies CASIPGGRTDTQYF.

This clone occurred once. The rearrangement links TRBV10-3 to TRBJ1-5; D gene ambiguous. Per the germline V gene, CDR1 is ENHRY and CDR2 is SYGVKD. The length of the CDR3 is 15 residues. The V end was cut by 1 base, the J end by 0 bases, with 7 bases between. CDR3 in DNA: TGTGCCATCAGTGAGTACGGGGATAGCAATCAGCCCCAGCATTTT. Translating gives CAISEYGDSNQPQHF.

The chain joins TRBV6-5 to TRBJ1-4; D is unclear. Per the germline V gene, CDR1 is MNHEY and CDR2 is SVGAGI. The V end was cut by 8 bases, the J end by 7 bases, with 14 bases between. This CDR3 has 13 amino acids. CDR3 amino acids: CASRFRGSEKLFF. In nucleotides, the CDR3 is TGTGCCAGCCGCTTCCGAGGGAGTGAAAAACTGTTTTTT.

The CDR3 protein is CASSLGTGQETQYF. CDR3 DNA: TGTGCCAGCAGCCTAGGGACGGGGCAAGAGACCCAGTACTTC. V and J are TRBV7-9 and TRBJ2-5, with D possibly called TRBD1 or TRBD2 (5 bases each). This CDR3 is 14 amino acids long. Trimming removed 5 bases from V and 2 bases from J, with 12 bases in between. Germline loops: CDR1 SEHNR, CDR2 FQNEAQ (reference sequence).

J is TRBJ1-2 and V is TRBV6-5, with 12 bases identical to TRBD1. V trimming: 5 bases; J trimming: 8 bases; junction bases outside the gene matches: 6. Germline assignment: CDR1 MNHEY and CDR2 SVGAGI. The CDR3 is 14 amino acids. This CDR3 is CASSPGQGAPGYTF. CDR3 DNA sequence: TGTGCCAGCAGTCCGGGACAGGGGGCGCCCGGCTACACCTTC.

The chain joins TRBV4-1 to TRBJ2-1; 8 bases are shared with TRBD1. Trimming removed 2 bases from V and 8 bases from J; junction bases left unmatched: 2. The V gene's germline CDR1 is MGHRA and CDR2 YSYEKL. The CDR3 length is 13 residues. This chain's CDR3 is CASSQQDRDEQFF. DNA for the CDR3: TGCGCCAGCAGCCAACAGGACAGGGATGAGCAGTTCTTC.

The CDR3 loop is CASSQDPGQGNEKLFF. CDR3 in DNA: TGCGCCAGCAGCCAAGATCCCGGACAGGGTAATGAAAAACTGTTTTTT. The genes are TRBV4-1 and TRBJ1-4; TRBD1 matches at 8 bases. The CDR3 totals 16 residues. The V segment lost 0 bases and the J segment 4 bases; nucleotides outside the gene matches: 4. The germline V gene encodes CDR1 MGHRA and CDR2 YSYEKL.

Worth noting for this clone: The junction shows a germline mismatch at one end, possibly a read error. The chain carries TRBV18 and TRBJ2-2; 7 bases are shared with TRBD1. Germline CDR1 is KGHSH and CDR2 is LQKENI. The CDR3 extends over 15 amino acids. In nucleotides, the CDR3 is TGTGTCAGCTCACTAGGACAGGAGAACACCGGGGAGCTGTTTTTT. This sequence encodes CVSSLGQENTGELFF.

The chain has TRBV30 and TRBJ1-2, with a tentative D call TRBD1 (6 bases). V dropped 3 bases and J dropped 7 bases, with 12 bases sitting between them. The CDR3 length is 12 residues. The germline CDR1 and CDR2 sequences are GTSNPN and SVGIG (reference sequence). This chain's CDR3 is CAWSPGAGGYTF. The CDR3 region has the DNA TGTGCCTGGAGCCCAGGGGCCGGTGGCTACACCTTC.

J is TRBJ1-1 and V is TRBV18; D perhaps matches TRBD1 (6 bases). V was cut by 5 bases and J by 4 bases, with 14 bases left in between. Germline V gene data show CDR1 as KGHSH and CDR2 as LQKENI. The CDR3 covers 14 residues. CDR3 bases: TGTGCCAGCTCATCAGCAGGGGAATCCACTGAAGCTTTCTTT. Its protein is CASSSAGESTEAFF.

This clone was detected only a few times. The chain recombines TRBV11-3 with TRBJ2-2, with D possibly TRBD1 on 6 matching bases. Germline V CDR1 and CDR2: SGHNT, YENEEA. The CDR3 sequence is 14 residues long. Between the trimmed V and J ends, which lost 5 bases and 5 bases, there was a span of 12 bases. The CDR3 DNA follows: TGTGCCAGCAGCCATTACAGGGAGACCGGGGAGCTGTTTTTT. The encoded protein is CASSHYRETGELFF.

CDR3 DNA sequence: TGTGCTTCCGGGACAGGGCATTACGAGCAGTACTTC. This codes for CASGTGHYEQYF. The J gene is TRBJ2-7, the V gene TRBV9, with 9 bases fitting TRBD1. This CDR3 region has 12 residues. CDR1 SGDLS and CDR2 YYNGEE come from the germline V gene.

The rearrangement uses TRBV19 and TRBJ2-7; TRBD2 agrees at 8 bases. This CDR3 region has 14 residues. CDR1 and CDR2 from the germline V gene are LNHDA and SQIVND (reference sequence). V was clipped by 3 bases and J by 0 bases; unmatched bases: 1. The CDR3 reads CASSIAGGSYEQYF. The CDR3 coding sequence is TGTGCCAGTAGTATTGCGGGAGGCTCCTACGAGCAGTACTTC.

The chain employs TRBV7-2 and TRBJ2-5, with TRBD1 as a possible D gene (6 bases). V lost 5 bases to trimming and J lost 2 bases, with 9 bases between them. CDR3 length equals 13 residues. Germline V CDR1 and CDR2: SGHTA, FQGNSA. CDR3 coding DNA: TGTGCCAGCAGCCTCCAGGGGCAAGAGACCCAGTACTTC. Protein product: CASSLQGQETQYF.

In its sample, this clone was seen a few times. This sequence joins TRBV7-2 and TRBJ1-6; a weak D match, TRBD1 (6 bases). Trimming removed 5 bases from V and 5 bases from J, with 13 bases in between. Germline V gives CDR1 SGHTA, CDR2 FQGNSA. There are 15 residues in the CDR3. The CDR3 coding sequence is TGTGCCAGCAGCATGGCCAGGGGACATAATTCACCCCTCCACTTT. Residues: CASSMARGHNSPLHF.

The chain uses TRBV27 and TRBJ2-6; 9 bases are a match to TRBD2. CDR1 and CDR2 (germline): MNHEY, SMNVEV (reference sequence). The length of the CDR3 is 17 residues. The V and J ends lost 5 bases and 0 bases, in that order; junction bases with no gene match: 5. The CDR3 loop reads CASSRLAVYSGANVLTF. The CDR3, as DNA: TGTGCCAGCAGTAGACTAGCGGTTTACTCTGGGGCCAACGTCCTGACTTTC.

The chain uses TRBV4-3 and TRBJ1-1; the D is unclear. Germline V lookup: CDR1 LGHNA, CDR2 YSLEER. The CDR3 sequence is 12 residues long. V gave up 4 bases and J gave up 7 bases, with 10 bases separating them. In DNA form, the CDR3 reads TGCGCCAGCAGCCGAAGCGGTCGTGAAGCTTTCTTT. Translated, it gives CASSRSGREAFF.

The rearrangement joins TRBV29-1 to TRBJ1-1, with a possible D match to TRBD1 (6 bases). Germline CDR1 SQVTM, CDR2 ANQGSEA. The CDR3 is made up of 14 amino acids. CDR3 protein: CGLQGGFGNTEAFF. CDR3 in DNA: TGCGGTTTACAGGGTGGATTTGGAAACACTGAAGCTTTCTTT. Using reference TRBV29-1 and TRBJ1-1 for the parts outside the CDR3, the full variable domain is SAVISQKPSRDICQRGTSLTIQCQVDSQVTMMFWYRQQPGQSLTLIATANQGSEATYESGFVIDKFPISRPNLTFSTLTVSNMSPEDSSIYLCGLQGGFGNTEAFFGQGTRLTVV.

CDR3 DNA sequence: TGTGCCAGCAGTGGACCCGGGACAGGGGTTAACTACACCTTC. It specifies CASSGPGTGVNYTF. The V call is TRBV6-1, the J call TRBJ1-2; TRBD1 matches at 10 bases. The CDR3 spans 14 residues. Germline V gene data show CDR1 as MNHNS and CDR2 as SASEGT. V gave up 4 bases and J gave up 10 bases; unmatched junction bases: 9.

The rearrangement links TRBV5-1 to TRBJ1-5; TRBD1 matches at 7 bases. The CDR3 is made up of 15 amino acids. The V gene end was trimmed by 3 bases and the J gene end by 3 bases; junction bases not matched to a gene: 6. Germline lookup yields CDR1 SGHRS and CDR2 YFSETQ. This CDR3 is CASSSSGGPNQPQHF. CDR3 bases: TGCGCCAGCAGCTCGTCAGGGGGTCCCAATCAGCCCCAGCATTTT.

This chain links TRBV6-5 with TRBJ1-4, with a possible D match to TRBD1 (6 bases). Germline values: CDR1 MNHEY, CDR2 SVGAGI. CDR3 length: 14 amino acids. Between the trimmed V and J ends, which lost 6 bases and 2 bases, there was a span of 10 bases. As DNA, the CDR3 is TGTGCCAGCAGGCCTGGGGGCACTAATGAAAAACTGTTTTTT. It is translated as CASRPGGTNEKLFF.